The T cell receptor (beta chain) under discussion was sequenced for a study of radiotherapy plus CTLA-4 blockade in lung cancer. Study as a whole: Disease control was present in under 35% of patients, and objective responses in under 20%. Broader study findings: Reportedly, early blood T cell clone dynamics best predicted response, with interferon-beta. Radiotherapy with ipilimumab was followed by blood expansion of tumor-derived clones.

Alongside CTLA-4 blockade with ipilimumab, patients with chemo-refractory metastatic non-small-cell lung cancer received focal radiation. Sequenced by immunoSEQ multiplex PCR; TCRdb stores in-frame clones only, minus some. This sample has about 39,000 clones, with more than 70% found just once. The CDR3 has 12 amino acids. The V gene's germline CDR1 is SQVTM and CDR2 ANQGSEA. Trimming cost V 6 bases and J 7 bases; bases outside gene matches: 9. As to this clone: Its antigen is as yet unknown.

The V gene is TRBV29-1, the J gene TRBJ2-7; 7 bases are shared with TRBD2. The material sequenced was peripheral blood, taken from a patient treated with radiotherapy plus ipilimumab. The TCR comes from a human donor with non-small cell lung cancer that progressed on radiotherapy plus ipilimumab. The DNA of the CDR3 is TGCAGCGTCGCCCGCTGGGGGGGAGAGCAGTACTTC. Amino acids: CSVARWGGEQYF.